Listed here are 32 T cell receptor beta chains from one sample, sequenced in a study of beta chain features in type 1 diabetes. Isolated RNA was reverse transcribed in full, so expressed TCRB transcripts were sequenced. The table came from immunoSEQ multiplex PCR; TCRdb's copy has only in-frame clones and leaves some out. The repertoire holds 310,000 or so clones, with roughly 8% as singletons. Sequences were obtained from central memory CD4+ T cells from blood. These receptor sequences come from a young woman in good health.

Notes on this clone: A much larger clone lies a single base off, so this may be a read error. Other DNA sequences from this sample encode an identical CDR3 as well. The V gene is TRBV2, the J gene TRBJ1-3; D unresolved. V lost 3 bases, J lost 0 bases, and 0 bases lay in between. The germline CDR1 and CDR2 sequences are SNHLY and FYNNEI. This CDR3 comprises 12 residues. CDR3 residues: CASSDSGNTIYF. CDR3 bases: TGTGCCAGCAGTGACTCTGGAAACACCATATATTTT.

This clone was recorded a few times. Additional DNA sequences in this sample encode the identical CDR3. This sequence joins TRBV20-1 and TRBJ2-7; 7 bases align to TRBD1. The CDR3 sequence is 10 residues long. Germline CDR1 DFQATT, CDR2 SNEGSKA (reference sequence). Losses at the gene ends were 3 bases for V and 7 bases for J; bases not matched to a gene: 0. The CDR3 spells CSARDREQYF. The CDR3, as DNA: TGCAGTGCTAGGGACAGGGAGCAGTACTTC.

At least ten counts were recorded for this clone. V is TRBV29-1 and J is TRBJ2-7, with 8 bases aligning to TRBD1. CDR3 size: 14 residues. J gave up 5 bases and V 3 bases, and 9 bases lay outside the gene matches. Germline loops: CDR1 SQVTM, CDR2 ANQGSEA. The DNA of the CDR3 is TGCAGCGTTGAGTGGCAGGGGGCTGGGGACGAGCAGTACTTC. Its protein is CSVEWQGAGDEQYF.

This chain links TRBV4-3 with TRBJ2-1; D is possibly TRBD1 (5 bases). The CDR3 covers 14 residues. The V and J ends lost 5 bases and 7 bases respectively, with 15 bases between them. From germline, CDR1 is LGHNA and CDR2 YSLEER. CDR3 bases: TGCGCCAGCAGCAACAAGCAGGGAAGAAATGAGCAGTTCTTC. Its translation: CASSNKQGRNEQFF.

In regard to this clone: A much larger clone sits a single nucleotide away, making a read error possible. V is TRBV11-2 and J is TRBJ2-1, with 12 bases aligning to TRBD2. J gave up 0 bases and V 4 bases, and 1 base lay outside the gene matches. In germline, CDR1 is SGHAT, CDR2 FQNNGV. The CDR3 covers 16 residues. This CDR3 reads CASSSTSGSSYNEQFF. As DNA, the CDR3 is TGTGCCAGCAGCTCGACTAGCGGGAGCTCCTACAATGAGCAGTTCTTC. The full variable domain, its missing parts supplied by reference TRBV11-2 and TRBJ2-1, is EAGVAQSPRYKIIEKRQSVAFWCNPISGHATLYWYQQILGQGPKLLIQFQNNGVVDDSQLPKDRFSAERLKGVDSTLKIQPAKLEDSAVYLCASSSTSGSSYNEQFFGPGTRLTVL.

The chain joins TRBV7-2 to TRBJ2-1; 12 bases fit TRBD2. Germline V CDR1 and CDR2: SGHTA, FQGNSA. The V and J ends lost 4 bases and 9 bases, in that order; junction bases with no gene match: 7. This CDR3 is 15 amino acids long. In DNA form, the CDR3 reads TGTGCCAGCAGCTCCCCGACTAGCGGGAGAGGTGAGCAGTTCTTC. It codes for CASSSPTSGRGEQFF.

A few counts support this clone. The rearrangement joins TRBV5-6 to TRBJ1-2; D possibly corresponds to TRBD1 (6 bases). This CDR3 is 15 amino acids long. Per germline, CDR1 SGHDT and CDR2 YYEEEE. Trimming left V 4 bases short and J 7 bases short, with 20 bases between. CDR3 in DNA: TGTGCCAGCAGCCGGGGGTCTACAGGGATCGGTGGCTACACCTTC. As protein: CASSRGSTGIGGYTF. The whole variable domain, filled in from reference TRBV5-6 and TRBJ1-2, reads DAGVTQSPTHLIKTRGQQVTLRCSPKSGHDTVSWYQQALGQGPQFIFQYYEEEERQRGNFPDRFSGHQFPNYSSELNVNALLLGDSALYLCASSRGSTGIGGYTFGSGTRLTVV.

This clone was counted only a few times. The chain carries TRBV6-5 and TRBJ2-1; D remains unclear. Germline V gene lookup returns CDR1 MNHEY and CDR2 SVGAGI. The CDR3 length is 13 residues. V was trimmed by 0 bases and J by 5 bases, leaving 5 bases between them. DNA for the CDR3: TGTGCCAGCAGTTACTCGTTAGACAATGAGCAGTTCTTC. Encoded protein: CASSYSLDNEQFF.

This clone was detected a few times. V is TRBV4-3 and J is TRBJ2-1, with 13 bases matching TRBD2. Trimming took 3 bases from V and 7 from J; bases not matched to a gene: 3. The CDR3 consists of 15 residues. CDR1 and CDR2 from the germline V gene are LGHNA and YSLEER. The CDR3 is CASSHQGLAGNEQFF. The CDR3 DNA reads TGCGCCAGCAGCCATCAGGGACTAGCGGGGAATGAGCAGTTCTTC.

The V and J genes are TRBV7-6 and TRBJ2-3; 13 nucleotides match TRBD2. CDR1 SGHVS and CDR2 FNYEAQ come from the germline V gene. The CDR3 totals 15 residues. V lost 8 bases and J lost 6; bases outside the gene matches: 8. Written as DNA, the CDR3 is TGTGCCAGCTCAGGGACTAGCGGGACGGTGGATACGCAGTATTTT. Protein sequence: CASSGTSGTVDTQYF.

This chain uses TRBV9 with TRBJ2-3, with 8 bases identical to TRBD1. The CDR3 is made up of 19 amino acids. V gave up 3 bases and J gave up 0 bases; unmatched junction bases: 15. Germline CDR1 and CDR2: SGDLS and YYNGEE. CDR3 DNA: TGTGCCAGCAGCGCGACCCCCGGGGCTACAGGGGGGAGCACAGATACGCAGTATTTT. It is translated as CASSATPGATGGSTDTQYF.

This clone was picked up a small number of times. The chain is built from TRBV28 and TRBJ1-2; no clear D gene. Germline V CDR1 and CDR2: MDHEN, SYDVKM. V was pared by 10 bases and J by 8 bases, with 17 bases between. The CDR3 consists of 12 residues. Here the CDR3 DNA reads TGTGCCACCTACCTTACCCAATGGGGCTACACCTTC. It translates to CATYLTQWGYTF.

The chain joins TRBV7-8 to TRBJ2-1; 13 nucleotides agree with TRBD2. The junction had 1 base not matched to a gene; V was cut back by 3 bases and J by 2 bases. The CDR3 is made up of 16 amino acids. Germline V gene sequence: CDR1 SGHVS, CDR2 FQNEAQ. The CDR3 DNA reads as TGTGCCAGCAGCTTCGGGACTAGCGGGGCCTACAATGAGCAGTTCTTC. Translated, it gives CASSFGTSGAYNEQFF. Based on the CDR3 plus reference TRBV7-8 and TRBJ2-1, the full variable domain is GAGVSQSPRYKVAKRGQDVALRCDPISGHVSLFWYQQALGQGPEFLTYFQNEAQLDKSGLPSDRFFAERPEGSVSTLKIQRTQQEDSAVYLCASSFGTSGAYNEQFFGPGTRLTVL.

V is TRBV29-1 and J is TRBJ2-6, with D unclear. The V gene's germline CDR1 is SQVTM and CDR2 ANQGSEA. The CDR3 consists of 13 residues. Trimming stripped 4 bases from V and 2 bases from J, with 6 bases between. Written as DNA, the CDR3 is TGCAGCGTTGTAAAGCCTGGGGCCAACGTCCTGACTTTC. Its translation is CSVVKPGANVLTF.

This clone occurred a few times. The V and J genes are TRBV29-1 and TRBJ2-3, with 8 bases matching TRBD2. Germline V lookup: CDR1 SQVTM, CDR2 ANQGSEA. V gave up 3 bases and J gave up 0 bases; unmatched junction bases: 8. This CDR3 has 16 amino acids. This CDR3 is CSVEAGGQSSTDTQYF. DNA of the CDR3: TGCAGCGTTGAGGCGGGAGGCCAATCTAGCACAGATACGCAGTATTTT.

There are a few counts of this clone. The chain has TRBV5-5 and TRBJ1-2, with unresolved D. V was shortened by 7 bases and J by 8 bases, with 18 bases between the two germline ends. This CDR3 is built from 13 residues. Germline V CDR1 and CDR2: SGHKS, YYEKEE (reference sequence). The CDR3 DNA sequence: TGTGCCAGCGACTGGACTGGAGACCGGGGCTACACCTTC. As protein: CASDWTGDRGYTF.

With regard to this clone: A much more abundant neighbour one base away suggests this may be a read error. Different DNA sequences within this sample yield the same CDR3. V is TRBV28 and J is TRBJ1-5; tentative D call: TRBD1 (6 bases). Trimming stripped 6 bases from V and 5 bases from J, with 8 bases between. Germline loops: CDR1 MDHEN, CDR2 SYDVKM. The CDR3 extends over 12 amino acids. The CDR3 protein is CASRQGDQPQHF. DNA for the CDR3: TGTGCCAGCAGACAGGGAGATCAGCCCCAGCATTTT.

The table lists this clone with a few counts. The rearrangement uses TRBV11-3 and TRBJ2-1; no definite D call. V lost 2 bases and J 0 bases, leaving 8 bases between the germline ends. The CDR3 extends over 15 amino acids. CDR1 SGHNT and CDR2 YENEEA come from the germline V gene. The CDR3 nucleotides read TGTGCCAGCAGCTTATCGAGGAGCTCCTACAATGAGCAGTTCTTC. This translates into CASSLSRSSYNEQFF.

This clone was picked up a small number of times. The V gene is TRBV6-6, the J gene TRBJ1-5; no firm D call. Germline V CDR1 and CDR2: MNHNY, SVGAGI (reference sequence). The germline V and J ends were trimmed by 6 bases and 3 bases, with 6 bases remaining between them. There are 12 residues in the CDR3. CDR3 sequence (DNA): TGTGCCAGCAGGGGTTTCAATCAGCCCCAGCATTTT. This gives the protein CASRGFNQPQHF.

This clone was counted only a few times. The chain links TRBV15 to TRBJ2-1; D unclear. This CDR3 is built from 15 residues. Germline V gives CDR1 LNHNV, CDR2 YYDKDF (reference sequence). The V and J ends lost 1 base and 5 bases respectively, with 12 bases between them. The CDR3 is CATSRATNRNNEQFF. CDR3 coding DNA: TGTGCCACCAGCAGAGCTACTAACCGAAACAATGAGCAGTTCTTC.

This clone was observed a few times. V and J are TRBV7-2 and TRBJ2-1; no definite D call. The CDR3 is 14 residues long. Trimming stripped 1 base from V and 6 bases from J, with 10 bases between. From germline, CDR1 is SGHTA and CDR2 FQGNSA. The DNA for the CDR3 is TGTGCCAGCAGCTTAGTCATAGCTCTCAATGAGCAGTTCTTC. Residues: CASSLVIALNEQFF.

This rearrangement joins TRBV7-8 to TRBJ2-1, with D perhaps TRBD2 (5 bases). This CDR3 comprises 13 residues. V was trimmed by 5 bases and J by 9 bases, leaving 14 bases between them. The germline CDR1 and CDR2 sequences are SGHVS and FQNEAQ. This CDR3 is CASSPRGSGEQFF. Here the CDR3 DNA reads TGTGCCAGCAGCCCCCGCGGGTCCGGTGAGCAGTTCTTC.

The sample holds many counts of this clone. Other DNA variants within this sample encode the same CDR3. This chain connects TRBV14 to TRBJ2-7; tentatively, D is TRBD1 (5 bases). The CDR3 extends over 12 amino acids. CDR1 SGHDN and CDR2 FVKESK come from the germline V gene. Trimming cost V 0 bases and J 8 bases, with 8 bases left between them. CDR3 in amino acids: CASSQDQGKQYF. In DNA form, the CDR3 reads TGTGCCAGCAGCCAAGATCAGGGCAAGCAGTACTTC.

This clone was picked up a small number of times. The CDR3 here is CASRVLEAEAFF. DNA for the CDR3: TGTGCCAGCAGGGTACTGGAGGCGGAAGCTTTCTTT. The rearrangement links TRBV6-6 to TRBJ1-1, with D unresolved. Trimming removed 6 bases at V and 8 bases at J, with 13 bases between. The CDR3 totals 12 residues. Germline CDR1 MNHNY, CDR2 SVGAGI (reference sequence).

This clone has more than one count but fewer than ten. The V and J genes are TRBV4-1 and TRBJ2-1; 13 nucleotides align to TRBD2. The CDR3 is 18 residues long. CDR1 and CDR2 from the germline V gene are MGHRA and YSYEKL. The V gene end was trimmed by 4 bases and the J gene end by 1 base; junction bases not matched to a gene: 7. CDR3 nucleotides: TGCGCCAGCAGCCGAGGCGGACTAGCGGGAGTATCCTACAATGAGCAGTTCTTC. Translated, it gives CASSRGGLAGVSYNEQFF.

This clone was detected only a few times. The V gene is TRBV7-9, the J gene TRBJ1-2, with a possible D match to TRBD1 (6 bases). The CDR3 runs 12 residues. Germline lookup yields CDR1 SEHNR and CDR2 FQNEAQ (reference sequence). Trimming removed 2 bases from V and 7 bases from J, with 8 bases in between. CDR3 sequence (DNA): TGTGCCAGCAGCTTAAGCAGGGGTGGCTACACCTTC. It translates to CASSLSRGGYTF.

This clone was detected only a few times. The chain recombines TRBV6-5 with TRBJ1-1; 8 nucleotides align to TRBD1. CDR1 is MNHEY and CDR2 is SVGAGI in the germline V gene. Losses at the gene ends were 4 bases for V and 7 bases for J; bases not matched to a gene: 5. The CDR3 sequence is 13 residues long. The CDR3: CASSSTGAVEAFF. As DNA, the CDR3 is TGTGCCAGCAGTTCGACAGGGGCGGTTGAAGCTTTCTTT.

J is TRBJ1-5 and V is TRBV19, with D unresolved. Trimming removed 3 bases from V and 1 base from J, with 10 bases in between. Germline assignment: CDR1 LNHDA and CDR2 SQIVND (reference sequence). The CDR3 contains 15 residues. The CDR3 loop reads CASSIPQQSNQPQHF. Written as DNA, the CDR3 is TGTGCCAGTAGTATCCCGCAGCAGAGCAATCAGCCCCAGCATTTT.

This clone was observed at least ten times. V gene TRBV5-4 combines with J gene TRBJ2-7; a weak D match, TRBD2 (5 bases). CDR1 SGHNT and CDR2 YYREEE come from the germline V gene (reference sequence). Deletions cut 4 bases from V and 3 bases from J, with 11 bases between. This CDR3 comprises 13 residues. CDR3 sequence (DNA): TGTGCCAGCAGCCCGAGGGAGAGCTACGAGCAGTACTTC. This translates into CASSPRESYEQYF.

The chain couples TRBV11-1 to TRBJ2-5; tentatively, D is TRBD1 (6 bases). The germline V gene encodes CDR1 SGHAT and CDR2 FQDESV (reference sequence). Trimming removed 8 bases from V and 1 base from J, with 14 bases in between. The CDR3 length is 14 residues. The CDR3 spells CASSTRTAQETQYF. CDR3 DNA sequence: TGTGCCAGCTCCACTAGGACAGCCCAAGAGACCCAGTACTTC.

This chain uses TRBV7-2 with TRBJ2-6; no definite D call. The CDR3 length is 14 residues. Germline V gene data show CDR1 as SGHTA and CDR2 as FQGNSA. Deletions cut 7 bases from V and 2 bases from J, with 9 bases between. CDR3 DNA: TGTGCCAGCACCGTTCCGCCTGGGGCCAACGTCCTGACTTTC. Its translation: CASTVPPGANVLTF.

The V gene is TRBV2, the J gene TRBJ1-2, with unresolved D. Between the trimmed V and J ends, which lost 5 bases and 2 bases, there was a span of 6 bases. The CDR3 loop spans 12 amino acids. Germline CDR1 SNHLY, CDR2 FYNNEI. The CDR3 region is CASSRQNYGYTF. CDR3 coding DNA: TGTGCCAGCAGTAGGCAGAACTATGGCTACACCTTC.